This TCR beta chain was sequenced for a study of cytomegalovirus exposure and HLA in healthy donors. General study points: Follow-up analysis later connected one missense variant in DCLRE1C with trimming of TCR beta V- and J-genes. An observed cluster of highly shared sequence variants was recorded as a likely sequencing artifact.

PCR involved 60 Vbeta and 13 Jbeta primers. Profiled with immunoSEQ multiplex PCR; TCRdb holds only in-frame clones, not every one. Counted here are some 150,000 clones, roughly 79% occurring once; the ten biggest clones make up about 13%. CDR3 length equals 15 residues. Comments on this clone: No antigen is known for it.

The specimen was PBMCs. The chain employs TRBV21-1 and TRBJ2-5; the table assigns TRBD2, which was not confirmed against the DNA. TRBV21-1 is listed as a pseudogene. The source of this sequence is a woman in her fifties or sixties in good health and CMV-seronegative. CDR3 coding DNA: TGTGCCAGCAGCATCGCGACTAAACCAGGAGAGACCCAGTACTTC. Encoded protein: CASSIATKPGETQYF.